A single sample gave rise to the 14 T cell receptor beta chains below, sequenced in a study of OX40 agonist ivuxolimab in advanced cancers. Here immunoSEQ multiplex PCR was the method, and the copy in TCRdb shows in-frame clones only, minus some. The data contain 60,000 to 65,000 clones, 80% to 90% of them singletons. Sequences were derived from CD4+ or CD8+ T cells sorted from blood, sampled in a trial of the OX40 agonist ivuxolimab. The receptor set was obtained from an adult with an advanced solid tumor such as melanoma, head and neck, liver or kidney cancer.

The J gene is TRBJ2-2, the V gene TRBV5-8; D possibly corresponds to TRBD1 (6 bases). Trimming left V 8 bases short and J 3 bases short, with 17 bases between. The CDR3 has 15 residues. In germline, CDR1 is SGHTS, CDR2 YDEGEE. The CDR3 DNA sequence: TGTGCCAGGGAGGCAGGGGCAAAATACACCGGGGAGCTGTTTTTT. The encoded protein is CAREAGAKYTGELFF.

The sample holds a few counts of this clone. This chain links TRBV6-5 with TRBJ1-5, with TRBD1 as a possible D gene (6 bases). The CDR3 runs 15 residues. Germline V gene sequence: CDR1 MNHEY, CDR2 SVGAGI. V lost 6 bases, J lost 7 bases, and 19 bases lay in between. This CDR3 is CASSRRQGLRQPQHF. In DNA form, the CDR3 reads TGTGCCAGCAGCCGACGTCAGGGGCTTCGGCAGCCCCAGCATTTT.

J is TRBJ2-1 and V is TRBV10-1, with D perhaps TRBD2 (6 bases). There are 14 residues in the CDR3. The germline CDR1 and CDR2 sequences are WNHNN and SYGVQD (reference sequence). V lost 0 bases to trimming and J lost 15 bases, with 18 bases between them. In nucleotides, the CDR3 is TGCGCCAGCAGTGAGTCGATGGAGGGGAGAATTTGGTTCTTC. The encoded protein is CASSESMEGRIWFF.

The J gene is TRBJ1-3, the V gene TRBV6-5; D not certain. Germline lookup yields CDR1 MNHEY and CDR2 SVGAGI. V lost 0 bases and J lost 2, with 11 bases in between. CDR3 size: 16 residues. The CDR3 DNA is TGTGCCAGCAGTTACTCAGCCTGGTTTACTGGAAACACCATATATTTT. Its protein is CASSYSAWFTGNTIYF.

The genes are TRBV14 and TRBJ1-3; D gene ambiguous. Germline V gene lookup returns CDR1 SGHDN and CDR2 FVKESK. There are 16 residues in the CDR3. V gave up 1 base and J gave up 3 bases, with 13 bases separating them. As DNA, the CDR3 is TGTGCCAGCAGCCAAGTACGATCCTCTTATGGAAACACCATATATTTT. It yields the protein CASSQVRSSYGNTIYF.

The chain uses TRBV5-4 and TRBJ1-1; 9 positions match TRBD1. The germline V gene encodes CDR1 SGHNT and CDR2 YYREEE (reference sequence). The CDR3 extends over 15 amino acids. V lost 4 bases, J lost 0 bases, and 4 bases stayed unmatched. The CDR3 spells CASSAGTGLNTEAFF. DNA for the CDR3: TGTGCCAGCAGCGCCGGGACAGGGTTGAACACTGAAGCTTTCTTT.

This clone has just one count. The chain is built from TRBV2 and TRBJ1-5, with D perhaps TRBD1 (6 bases). The germline CDR1 and CDR2 sequences are SNHLY and FYNNEI. The CDR3 covers 14 residues. The germline V and J ends were trimmed by 4 bases and 4 bases, with 11 bases remaining between them. The CDR3 reads CASSVRGLNQPQHF. The CDR3 DNA reads TGTGCCAGCAGTGTCAGGGGTTTAAATCAGCCCCAGCATTTT.

The V gene is TRBV27, the J gene TRBJ1-1; 8 positions match TRBD1. Germline V lookup: CDR1 MNHEY, CDR2 SMNVEV (reference sequence). This CDR3 is 14 amino acids long. The junction had 5 bases not matched to a gene; V was cut back by 7 bases and J by 1 base. CDR3 coding DNA: TGTGCCAGCAACCGACAGGGGCCGAACACTGAAGCTTTCTTT. Its translation is CASNRQGPNTEAFF.

V usage is TRBV29-1 and J usage is TRBJ2-7; D unclear. V was pared by 4 bases and J by 4 bases, with 11 bases between. The germline V gene encodes CDR1 SQVTM and CDR2 ANQGSEA. This CDR3 contains 12 residues. CDR3 sequence: CSVGDSIYEQYF. The CDR3 DNA sequence: TGCAGCGTTGGGGATTCCATTTACGAGCAGTACTTC.

J is TRBJ2-2 and V is TRBV7-3, with D perhaps TRBD2 (5 bases). The germline gives CDR1 SGHTA, CDR2 FQGTGA. There are 13 residues in the CDR3. Trimming took off 2 bases at V and 4 bases at J, with 5 bases between the two ends. In DNA, the CDR3 is TGTGCCAGCAGCTTAGCGGGCACCGGGGAGCTGTTTTTT. Protein: CASSLAGTGELFF.

The chain couples TRBV21-1 to TRBJ1-5. TRBV21-1 is a known pseudogene. The CDR3 is made up of 16 amino acids. CDR3 amino acids: CASSKVGTVINQPQHF. CDR3 sequence (DNA): TGTGCCAGCAGCAAAGTTGGGACGGTAATTAATCAGCCCCAGCATTTT.

This clone was observed a single time. CDR3 sequence: CASSLGGSGGNEQFF. The CDR3 region has the DNA TGTGCCAGCAGTTTGGGCGGGAGCGGAGGCAATGAGCAGTTCTTC. The chain recombines TRBV28 with TRBJ2-1, with 7 bases matching TRBD2. After removal of 3 bases from V and 6 bases from J, the junction contained 8 bases not matched to a gene. Germline assignment: CDR1 MDHEN and CDR2 SYDVKM. The CDR3 runs 15 residues.

This chain connects TRBV25-1 to TRBJ2-7, with D possibly being TRBD1 (7 bases). In germline, CDR1 is MGHDK, CDR2 SYGVNS. This CDR3 spans 15 amino acids. Trimming took off 3 bases at V and 6 bases at J, with 18 bases between the two ends. The CDR3 DNA follows: TGTGCCAGCAGTGATCGAGGCTCCAGGGGGGCCGAGCAGTACTTC. It translates to CASSDRGSRGAEQYF.

The chain carries TRBV5-8 and TRBJ2-2, with 9 nucleotides matching TRBD1. Germline CDR1 SGHTS, CDR2 YDEGEE. With 3 bases clipped from V and 4 bases from J, the junction kept 4 bases outside the gene matches. The CDR3 is made up of 15 amino acids. CDR3: CASSSRTGATGELFF. For the CDR3, the DNA is TGTGCCAGCAGCTCCCGGACAGGGGCCACCGGGGAGCTGTTTTTT.